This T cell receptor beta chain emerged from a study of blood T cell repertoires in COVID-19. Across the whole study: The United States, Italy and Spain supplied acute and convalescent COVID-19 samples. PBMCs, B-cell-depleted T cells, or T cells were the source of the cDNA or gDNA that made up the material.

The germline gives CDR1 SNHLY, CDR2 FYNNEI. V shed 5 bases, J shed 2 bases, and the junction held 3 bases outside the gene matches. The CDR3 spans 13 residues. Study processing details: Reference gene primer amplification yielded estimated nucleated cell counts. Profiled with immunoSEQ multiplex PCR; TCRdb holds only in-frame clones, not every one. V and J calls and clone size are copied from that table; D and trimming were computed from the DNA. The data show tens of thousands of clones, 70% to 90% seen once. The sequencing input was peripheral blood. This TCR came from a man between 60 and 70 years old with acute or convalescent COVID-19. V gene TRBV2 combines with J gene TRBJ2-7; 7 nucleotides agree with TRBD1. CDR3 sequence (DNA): TGTGCCAGCAGTCTAGGGACAGCCTACGAGCAGTACTTC. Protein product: CASSLGTAYEQYF. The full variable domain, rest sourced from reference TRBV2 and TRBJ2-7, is EPEVTQTPSHQVTQMGQEVILRCVPISNHLYFYWYRQILGQKVEFLVSFYNNEISEKSEIFDDQFSVERPDGSNFTLKIRSTKLEDSAMYFCASSLGTAYEQYFGPGTRLTVT.